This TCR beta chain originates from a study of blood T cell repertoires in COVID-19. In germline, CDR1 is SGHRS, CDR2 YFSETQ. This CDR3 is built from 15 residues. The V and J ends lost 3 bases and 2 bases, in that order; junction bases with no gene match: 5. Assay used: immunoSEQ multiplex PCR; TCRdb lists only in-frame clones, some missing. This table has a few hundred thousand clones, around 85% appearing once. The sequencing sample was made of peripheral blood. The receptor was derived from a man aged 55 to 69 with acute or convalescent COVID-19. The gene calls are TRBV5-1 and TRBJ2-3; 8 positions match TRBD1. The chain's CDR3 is CASSSRTGTTDTQYF. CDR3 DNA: TGCGCCAGCAGCTCCAGGACAGGGACCACAGATACGCAGTATTTT.